The sequence of this T cell receptor (beta chain) was determined in a study of identical twins. A template switching step contributed a universal primer site, while unique molecular identifiers were present in the cDNA. A single record per CDR3 protein comes from TCRdb applying MiXCR to the 5' RACE reads. The sample holds hundreds of thousands of distinct CDR3 sequences, over 5% seen once. V lost 7 bases and J lost 4, with 19 bases in between. The CDR3 is 15 residues long. Regarding the study as a whole: Cross-sectional statistics underpinned the conclusions; the same donors were not followed. Models came in too low on out-of-frame TCR alpha sharing in monozygotic twins. Some out-of-frame alpha sequences were shared by twins, and these showed excess low generation probability.

To note about this clonotype: Its antigen is undetermined.

The specimen sequenced was naive T cells sorted from blood. The V call is TRBV12-3 or TRBV12-4, the J call TRBJ2-5, with D uncertain. The clonotype comes from a man aged 18 to 29 in good health. CDR3 nucleotides: TGTGCCAGCACCACCGGGCCCAGAGATCGAGAGACCCAGTACTTC. Its protein is CASTTGPRDRETQYF.